This T cell receptor beta chain was profiled in a study of T cell responses to AZD1222 COVID-19 vaccine (dated by TCRdb to about 2021). For context, the study as a whole: AZD1222 recipients with second doses at about 4 weeks or about 12 weeks were pooled, because spike-specific TCR depth and breadth did not differ between schedules. Enrollment into the trials was organized by age into subgroups of 18-55, 56-69 and 70-plus years, and those subgroups contained roughly 150, 30 and 60 TCR-sequenced participants, respectively. TCR sequencing was performed for about 250 trial participants, of whom approximately 200 were given two doses of AZD1222 and roughly 25 were given two doses of MenACWY control vaccine. Overall study results and their limits: After two AZD1222 doses, both the breadth and the depth of spike-specific TCRs were significantly higher than at day 0 and than in MenACWY recipients. Conclusions about previously exposed vaccinees are limited, since just 6 or 7 AZD1222 recipients were seropositive for SARS-CoV-2 at baseline. Participants were mostly white British and included more females than males, and it was suggested by the authors that clonal diversity may have been underestimated. In the small 56-69-year group, the increase in depth fell short of significance, most likely because of low power. The whole spike protein was spanned by vaccine-associated CD4 TCRs, and dominant responses were seen in regions 160-218 and 743-854. Epitopes outside the regions mutated in the B.1.351 and B.1.1.7 variants were reportedly recognized by nearly half of the unique spike-specific TCRs. Because no day 14 peak-response samples were available, repertoires were characterized only after the peak T cell response.

The CDR1 and CDR2 encoded by the germline V gene (reference sequence) are MNHEY and SMNVEV. The CDR3 numbers 16 residues from cysteine through phenylalanine. Only CDR3 DNA remains: 48 bases, in frame from the first base. Cut back by 3 bases and 1 base, the V and J ends lie 12 bases apart. Sample time point, as interpreted from the label and publication: baseline before first vaccination. Samples from vaccinated people were obtained from the UK trials COV001 and COV002, which included a single-blind randomized controlled phase 2/3 trial of AZD1222 (ChAdOx1 nCoV-19) in healthy adults. For TCRbeta chain sequencing, PBMC samples from trial participants were taken at day 0 and at day 28 after the second dose. As regards this clone: The specificity of this receptor is unknown. No quality values exist for individual bases; no much larger clone is one base distant.

The CDR3 regions of human TCRbeta chains were subjected to immunosequencing. Concerning the study's data processing: TCRs in the repertoires were matched against a reference library of SARS-CoV-2-specific TCRs that had been generated with the MIRA antigen-specificity platform. Breadth was defined as the fraction of unique TCRs that were SARS-CoV-2-associated. Depth was defined as the fraction of total T cells that were SARS-CoV-2-associated. Using the MIRA data, each spike-specific TCR was mapped to the spike region that the TCR reacts to and placed in a CD4 or CD8 class. Log10-transformed breadth and depth values were compared by one-way ANOVA with Sidak's multiple comparisons tests. In its TCRdb copy, this immuneACCESS table keeps in-frame sequences only and misses some clones. Where compared with another copy, unresolved V genes explain less than half of these, and the others have no known cause. The DNA was the basis for D and trimming; V, J and clone size are from that table. The sample table records 94,000 or so clones; about 89% of these occur just once. The ten largest account for 1.5% to 2% of the sample.

Sequenced here: peripheral blood, sampled on day 0 of AZD1222 vaccination. The V and J genes are TRBV27 and TRBJ2-2; the D segment cannot be called with confidence. The sequence came from an adult in good health. At the DNA level, the sequence is TGTGCCAGCAGTTTGTTCGGCAGGCAGAACACCGGGGAGCTGTTTTTT. Translated, this gives CASSLFGRQNTGELFF.